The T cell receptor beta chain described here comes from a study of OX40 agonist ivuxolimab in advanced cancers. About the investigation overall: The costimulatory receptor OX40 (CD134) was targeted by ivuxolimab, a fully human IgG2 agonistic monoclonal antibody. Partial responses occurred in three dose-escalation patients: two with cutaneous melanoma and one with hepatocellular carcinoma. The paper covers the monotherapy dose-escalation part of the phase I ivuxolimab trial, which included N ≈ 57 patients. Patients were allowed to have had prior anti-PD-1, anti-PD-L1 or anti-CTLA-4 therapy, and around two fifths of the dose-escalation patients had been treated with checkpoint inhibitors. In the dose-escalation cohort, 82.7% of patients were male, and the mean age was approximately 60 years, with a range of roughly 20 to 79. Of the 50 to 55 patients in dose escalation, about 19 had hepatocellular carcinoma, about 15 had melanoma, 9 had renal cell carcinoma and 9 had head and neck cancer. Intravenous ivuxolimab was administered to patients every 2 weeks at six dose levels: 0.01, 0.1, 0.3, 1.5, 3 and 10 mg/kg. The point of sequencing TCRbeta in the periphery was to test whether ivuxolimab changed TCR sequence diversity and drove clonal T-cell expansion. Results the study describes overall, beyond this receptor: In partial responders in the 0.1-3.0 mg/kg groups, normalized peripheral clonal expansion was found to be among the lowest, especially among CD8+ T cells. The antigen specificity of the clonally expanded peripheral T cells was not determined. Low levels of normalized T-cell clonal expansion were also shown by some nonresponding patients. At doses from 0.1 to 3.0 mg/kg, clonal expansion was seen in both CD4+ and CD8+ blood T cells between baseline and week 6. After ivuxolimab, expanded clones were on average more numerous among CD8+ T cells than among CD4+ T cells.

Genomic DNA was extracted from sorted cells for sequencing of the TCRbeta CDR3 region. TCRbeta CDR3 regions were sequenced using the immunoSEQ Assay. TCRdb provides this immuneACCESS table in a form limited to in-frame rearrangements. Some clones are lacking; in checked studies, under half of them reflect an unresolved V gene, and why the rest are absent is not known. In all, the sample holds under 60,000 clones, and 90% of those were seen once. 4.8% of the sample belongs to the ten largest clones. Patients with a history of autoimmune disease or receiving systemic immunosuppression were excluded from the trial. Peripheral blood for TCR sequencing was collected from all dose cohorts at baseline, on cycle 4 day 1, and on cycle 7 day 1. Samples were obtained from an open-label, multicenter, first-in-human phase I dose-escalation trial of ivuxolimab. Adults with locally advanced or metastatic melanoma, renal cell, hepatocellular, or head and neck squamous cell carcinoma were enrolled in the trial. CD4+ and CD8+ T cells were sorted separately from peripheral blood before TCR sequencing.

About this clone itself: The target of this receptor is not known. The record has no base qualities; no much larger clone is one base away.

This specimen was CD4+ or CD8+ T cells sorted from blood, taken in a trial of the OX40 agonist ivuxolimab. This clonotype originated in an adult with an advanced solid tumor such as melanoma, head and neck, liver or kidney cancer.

Here the CDR3 is given as CASSPRTGGDYGYTF. The bases are TGTGCCAGCAGTCCCCGGACAGGGGGCGACTATGGCTACACCTTC. The rearranged segments are TRBV6-5 and TRBJ1-2; 11 of the junction bases match TRBD1. The germline V gene sets CDR1 to MNHEY and CDR2 to SVGAGI. Trimming leaves V shorter by 5 bases and J shorter by 3 bases, with the junction holding 5 bases beyond the gene matches. The CDR3 holds 15 amino acids from the cysteine to the phenylalanine. Only CDR3 DNA is held: 45 bases, read in frame from base 1.